These T cell receptor beta chains were read from a single sample in a study of response to subunit inactivated influenza vaccine. One entry per CDR3 protein results from TCRdb running MiXCR on the RT-PCR reads. The sample holds 860,000 or so distinct CDR3 sequences, approximately 21% seen once. The sample in question was PBMCs from blood, obtained roughly 5 days after vaccination. The receptors stem from a man between 50 and 59 years old who received an inactivated influenza vaccine. CDR3s include the opening cysteine and the closing phenylalanine or tryptophan. Fields, in order: clone size, CDR3 length, J gene, D gene, V gene, CDR3 protein, CDR3 DNA. D genes are given only for firm matches. A clone size is listed for some rows: how often the clone was seen (once, few, many), or a class if it is expanded.

abundance: few; len: 14; j_gene: TRBJ2-1; d_gene: -; v_gene: TRBV24-1; CDR3aa: CATSGFPSYNEQFF; CDR3nt: TGTGCCACCAGTGGGTTTCCGTCCTACAATGAGCAGTTCTTC
abundance: few; len: 17; j_gene: TRBJ2-2; d_gene: TRBD2; v_gene: TRBV7-3; CDR3aa: CASSLSSGTSNTGELFF; CDR3nt: TGTGCCAGCAGCTTATCTAGCGGGACTTCGAACACCGGGGAGCTGTTTTTT
abundance: few; len: 17; j_gene: TRBJ2-7; d_gene: -; v_gene: TRBV7-2; CDR3aa: CASSLAGLGLRPHEQYF; CDR3nt: TGTGCCAGCAGCTTAGCGGGGCTTGGCCTTCGCCCCCACGAGCAGTACTTC
abundance: -; len: 14; j_gene: TRBJ2-7; d_gene: -; v_gene: TRBV5-1; CDR3aa: CASREGDPSYEQYF; CDR3nt: TGCGCCAGCAGGGAGGGGGACCCCTCCTACGAGCAGTACTTC
abundance: -; len: 11; j_gene: TRBJ2-7; d_gene: -; v_gene: TRBV21-1; CDR3aa: CASSKAGEQYF; CDR3nt: TGTGCCAGCAGCAAAGCGGGCGAGCAGTACTTC
abundance: few; len: 16; j_gene: TRBJ1-3; d_gene: TRBD1; v_gene: TRBV10-3; CDR3aa: CAISGTGTGVGNTIYF; CDR3nt: TGTGCCATCAGTGGGACCGGGACAGGGGTTGGAAACACCATATATTTT
abundance: many; len: 13; j_gene: TRBJ1-1; d_gene: -; v_gene: TRBV3-1; CDR3aa: CASSQGQNTEAFF; CDR3nt: TGTGCCAGCAGCCAAGGACAGAACACTGAAGCTTTCTTT
abundance: many; len: 12; j_gene: TRBJ2-7; d_gene: -; v_gene: TRBV6-5; CDR3aa: CASLGASYEQYF; CDR3nt: TGTGCCAGCCTAGGGGCATCCTACGAGCAGTACTTC
abundance: few; len: 17; j_gene: TRBJ2-4; d_gene: TRBD2; v_gene: TRBV4-2; CDR3aa: CASSPALEAGTGNIQYF; CDR3nt: TGTGCCAGCAGCCCCGCCCTGGAAGCGGGAACGGGGAACATTCAGTACTTC
abundance: -; len: 14; j_gene: TRBJ2-5; d_gene: -; v_gene: TRBV27; CDR3aa: CASKTLQGKETQYF; CDR3nt: TGTGCCAGCAAAACCCTCCAGGGAAAAGAGACCCAGTACTTC
abundance: few; len: 17; j_gene: TRBJ2-1; d_gene: TRBD2; v_gene: TRBV10-3; CDR3aa: CAIRPGLAGVSDNEQFF; CDR3nt: TGTGCCATCAGGCCCGGACTAGCGGGAGTTTCGGACAATGAGCAGTTCTTC
abundance: few; len: 15; j_gene: TRBJ1-2; d_gene: TRBD1; v_gene: TRBV24-1; CDR3aa: CATSDPGTGERGYTF; CDR3nt: TGTGCCACCAGTGACCCGGGGACAGGGGAGCGTGGCTACACCTTC
abundance: -; len: 14; j_gene: TRBJ1-2; d_gene: TRBD1; v_gene: TRBV20-1; CDR3aa: CSASTGTGIVGYTF; CDR3nt: TGCAGTGCTTCTACCGGGACAGGGATCGTTGGCTACACCTTC
abundance: -; len: 17; j_gene: TRBJ2-7; d_gene: -; v_gene: TRBV12-3/TRBV12-4; CDR3aa: CASSLALSRSRTSEQYF; CDR3nt: TGTGCCAGCAGTTTAGCGCTATCCCGAAGCCGGACAAGCGAGCAGTACTTC
abundance: few; len: 12; j_gene: TRBJ2-7; d_gene: TRBD2; v_gene: TRBV29-1; CDR3aa: CSVGGAGREQYF; CDR3nt: TGCAGCGTTGGTGGAGCGGGGCGTGAGCAGTACTTC
abundance: -; len: 14; j_gene: TRBJ2-7; d_gene: -; v_gene: TRBV28; CDR3aa: CASSEFEVTYEQYF; CDR3nt: TGTGCCAGCAGCGAATTCGAAGTTACCTACGAGCAGTACTTC
abundance: few; len: 15; j_gene: TRBJ2-3; d_gene: -; v_gene: TRBV6-2/TRBV6-3; CDR3aa: CASTRRRGRQDTQYF; CDR3nt: TGTGCCAGCACGCGACGGCGGGGACGCCAGGATACGCAGTATTTT
abundance: few; len: 12; j_gene: TRBJ2-7; d_gene: -; v_gene: TRBV6-5; CDR3aa: CASSQGRLEQYF; CDR3nt: TGTGCCAGCAGCCAGGGTCGTCTCGAGCAGTACTTC
abundance: -; len: 17; j_gene: TRBJ2-2; d_gene: -; v_gene: TRBV7-6; CDR3aa: CASSLAGYEGGTGELFF; CDR3nt: TGTGCCAGCAGCTTAGCGGGCTACGAGGGCGGCACCGGGGAGCTGTTTTTT
abundance: -; len: 15; j_gene: TRBJ2-3; d_gene: -; v_gene: TRBV25-1; CDR3aa: CASSDPSRRTDTQYF; CDR3nt: TGTGCCAGCAGTGACCCCAGTCGGAGGACAGATACGCAGTATTTT
abundance: -; len: 14; j_gene: TRBJ2-2; d_gene: -; v_gene: TRBV20-1; CDR3aa: CSARWLARDGELFF; CDR3nt: TGCAGTGCTAGATGGCTAGCTCGCGACGGGGAGCTGTTTTTT
abundance: -; len: 14; j_gene: TRBJ2-7; d_gene: TRBD1; v_gene: TRBV7-6; CDR3aa: CASSQDREGYEQYF; CDR3nt: TGTGCCAGCAGCCAGGACAGGGAAGGCTACGAGCAGTACTTC
abundance: few; len: 17; j_gene: TRBJ2-3; d_gene: -; v_gene: TRBV4-2; CDR3aa: CASSQRGLADLTDTQYF; CDR3nt: TGTGCCAGCAGCCAAAGGGGGCTAGCGGATCTCACAGATACGCAGTATTTT
abundance: once; len: 13; j_gene: TRBJ2-7; d_gene: -; v_gene: TRBV20-1; CDR3aa: CSARGQESYEQYF; CDR3nt: TGCAGTGCTAGAGGGCAGGAGTCCTACGAGCAGTACTTC
abundance: -; len: 16; j_gene: TRBJ1-5; d_gene: -; v_gene: TRBV3-1; CDR3aa: CASSQGGVGGSQPQHF; CDR3nt: TGTGCCAGCAGCCAAGGGGGCGTCGGAGGATCGCAGCCCCAGCATTTT
abundance: once; len: 14; j_gene: TRBJ1-1; d_gene: -; v_gene: TRBV20-1; CDR3aa: CSAQVYQQNTEAFF; CDR3nt: TGCAGTGCACAGGTCTATCAACAGAACACTGAAGCTTTCTTT
abundance: -; len: 13; j_gene: TRBJ2-2; d_gene: -; v_gene: TRBV12-3/TRBV12-4; CDR3aa: CASSNGWTGELFF; CDR3nt: TGTGCCAGCAGCAATGGTTGGACCGGGGAGCTGTTTTTT
abundance: -; len: 14; j_gene: TRBJ1-5; d_gene: -; v_gene: TRBV6-1; CDR3aa: CASSKGGEGQPQHF; CDR3nt: TGTGCCAGCAGTAAGGGAGGGGAAGGACAGCCCCAGCATTTT
abundance: -; len: 14; j_gene: TRBJ1-2; d_gene: TRBD1; v_gene: TRBV10-3; CDR3aa: CAISGAGGIGGYTF; CDR3nt: TGTGCCATCAGTGGGGCAGGGGGAATAGGAGGCTACACCTTC
abundance: many; len: 15; j_gene: TRBJ1-2; d_gene: -; v_gene: TRBV7-8; CDR3aa: CASSLDSGVAYGYTF; CDR3nt: TGTGCCAGCAGCTTAGACTCAGGGGTGGCCTATGGCTACACCTTC
abundance: few; len: 16; j_gene: TRBJ1-4; d_gene: -; v_gene: TRBV20-1; CDR3aa: CSARDRQSATNEKLFF; CDR3nt: TGCAGTGCTAGAGATCGACAATCTGCAACTAATGAAAAACTGTTTTTT
abundance: -; len: 15; j_gene: TRBJ2-7; d_gene: TRBD1; v_gene: TRBV7-8; CDR3aa: CASRTGTGGSYEQYF; CDR3nt: TGTGCCAGCAGGACCGGGACAGGGGGTTCCTACGAGCAGTACTTC
abundance: -; len: 14; j_gene: TRBJ1-4; d_gene: -; v_gene: TRBV11-2; CDR3aa: CASSRGGYHEKLFF; CDR3nt: TGTGCCAGCAGCCGCGGGGGATACCATGAAAAACTGTTTTTT
abundance: few; len: 14; j_gene: TRBJ2-1; d_gene: -; v_gene: TRBV20-1; CDR3aa: CSASVRALHNEQFF; CDR3nt: TGCAGTGCTAGTGTCAGGGCTTTGCACAATGAGCAGTTCTTC
abundance: -; len: 14; j_gene: TRBJ2-1; d_gene: TRBD2; v_gene: TRBV20-1; CDR3aa: CSARKRGATNEQFF; CDR3nt: TGCAGTGCTAGAAAGCGGGGGGCAACGAATGAGCAGTTCTTC
abundance: -; len: 15; j_gene: TRBJ2-2; d_gene: -; v_gene: TRBV5-4; CDR3aa: CASRTGSPNTGELFF; CDR3nt: TGTGCCAGCCGAACGGGTAGCCCGAACACCGGGGAGCTGTTTTTT
abundance: -; len: 13; j_gene: TRBJ1-5; d_gene: -; v_gene: TRBV30; CDR3aa: CAWSSGPNQPQHF; CDR3nt: TGTGCCTGGAGTTCTGGGCCCAATCAGCCCCAGCATTTT
abundance: few; len: 17; j_gene: TRBJ2-7; d_gene: -; v_gene: TRBV11-2; CDR3aa: CASSSLRGSGFSYEQYF; CDR3nt: TGTGCCAGCAGCTCTCTCCGCGGTAGCGGATTCTCCTACGAGCAGTACTTC
abundance: few; len: 15; j_gene: TRBJ1-3; d_gene: -; v_gene: TRBV7-2; CDR3aa: CASSSDSSSGNTIYF; CDR3nt: TGTGCCAGCAGCTCGGACAGCTCCTCTGGAAACACCATATATTTT
abundance: many; len: 15; j_gene: TRBJ2-2; d_gene: -; v_gene: TRBV7-6; CDR3aa: CASSLEVWVTGELFF; CDR3nt: TGTGCCAGCAGCTTAGAGGTTTGGGTCACCGGGGAGCTGTTTTTT
abundance: -; len: 13; j_gene: TRBJ2-7; d_gene: TRBD2; v_gene: TRBV20-1; CDR3aa: CSARTSGGLEQYF; CDR3nt: TGCAGTGCCCGGACTAGCGGGGGACTCGAGCAGTACTTC
abundance: many; len: 12; j_gene: TRBJ2-3; d_gene: TRBD1; v_gene: TRBV7-3; CDR3aa: CASSPTGDTQYF; CDR3nt: TGTGCCAGCAGCCCGACAGGGGATACGCAGTATTTT